This T cell receptor beta chain derives from a study of blood T cell repertoires in COVID-19. Study at large: Whether acute or convalescent, the COVID-19 samples came from the United States, Italy and Spain. PBMCs, B-cell-depleted T cells, or T cells provided the cDNA or gDNA that made up the material.

This CDR3 spans 11 amino acids. Trimming shortened V by 11 bases and J by 5 bases, and 12 bases separated the two germline ends. Authors' analysis steps: Researchers report that nucleated cell counts were estimated from reference gene primer amplification. Sequencing used immunoSEQ multiplex PCR; TCRdb keeps in-frame clones, though not all of them. V, J and clone size reflect that table, while D and trimming were determined from the DNA. The repertoire holds 60,000 to 65,000 clones, with around 79% as singletons. Sequencing used peripheral blood. This receptor was obtained from a man aged 60-69 years with acute or convalescent COVID-19. The rearrangement uses TRBV23-1 and TRBJ2-5; possible D gene TRBD1, 5 bases. TRBV23-1 is known as an ORF, though its function is uncertain. CDR3 region: CARKGYETQYF. Written as DNA, the CDR3 is TGCGCCCGAAAGGGGTACGAGACCCAGTACTTC.